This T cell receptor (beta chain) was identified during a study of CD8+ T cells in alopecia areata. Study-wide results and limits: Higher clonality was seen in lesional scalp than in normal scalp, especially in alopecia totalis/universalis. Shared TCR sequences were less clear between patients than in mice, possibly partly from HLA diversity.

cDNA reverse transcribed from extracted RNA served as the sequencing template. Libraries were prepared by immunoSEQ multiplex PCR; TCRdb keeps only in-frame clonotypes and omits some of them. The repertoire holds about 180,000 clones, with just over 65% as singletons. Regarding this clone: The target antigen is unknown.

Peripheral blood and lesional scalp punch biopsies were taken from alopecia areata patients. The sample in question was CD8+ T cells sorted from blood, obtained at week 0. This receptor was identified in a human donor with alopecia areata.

The CDR3 region has the DNA TGCGCCAGCAGCTTGGATCCGGGACAGCAAGAGACCCAGTACTTC. It yields the protein CASSLDPGQQETQYF. The V and J genes are TRBV5-1 and TRBJ2-5; 7 bases are a match to TRBD1. The germline V gene encodes CDR1 SGHRS and CDR2 YFSETQ. The CDR3 totals 15 residues. V shed 0 bases, J shed 2 bases, and the junction held 4 bases outside the gene matches.